This record concerns one T cell receptor (beta chain) sequence. The sample is drawn from a study of T cells after yellow fever vaccination. This CDR3 has 14 amino acids. The germline V and J ends were trimmed by 5 bases and 1 base, with 11 bases remaining between them. Germline assignment: CDR1 MNHNS and CDR2 SASEGT. TCRdb reprocessed the 5' RACE reads via MiXCR and lists one record per CDR3 protein. The sample carries hundreds of thousands of distinct CDR3 sequences, roughly 8.4% recorded once. The V and J genes are TRBV6-1 and TRBJ1-1, with D perhaps matching TRBD1 (6 bases). The source of this sequence is a man younger than 35 who received the YFV17D yellow fever vaccine. Sample: PBMCs, taken around 45 days after the first yellow fever vaccination. In nucleotides, the CDR3 is TGTGCCAGCAGTAAAAGGGGGGGGAACACTGAAGCTTTCTTT. It translates to CASSKRGGNTEAFF.